This TCR beta chain was captured by sequencing in a study of cytomegalovirus exposure and HLA in healthy donors (dated by TCRdb to the late 2010s). Notes on the research overall: An earlier analysis of roughly 500 of the donors reported roughly 300 Gb of sequence data and around 100 million unique TCR beta sequences obtained from roughly 170 million T cells. A later genetic analysis used genome-wide SNP genotypes for about 65% of the roughly 670 donors, treating that subset as a discovery cohort. A separate validation cohort of over 95 different subjects was used in addition to the roughly 620-subject first cohort. To predict cytomegalovirus infection status, the study brought together high-throughput TCR immunosequencing, statistical association of individual TCRs with disease status, and machine learning. The study aimed to test whether cataloging public T cell receptors could reveal signatures of past pathogen exposure. In the later analysis, no new phenotypic data were used to find candidate immune exposures; instead, reliance was placed on TCR beta sequences and their occurrence across donors. About five DR-DQ haplotypes were treated as single units for association and clustering because of strong linkage in the cohort. On average, roughly 250,000 unique TCR beta nucleotide sequences were sequenced per donor among 398 genotyped donors of the cohort, with 15% to 20% of those sequences being non-productive. Class I and class II HLA loci were covered by the typing at four-digit resolution. An earlier analysis of 587 of the donors used high-throughput TCR beta sequencing to judge whether each TCR beta V gene segment behaved as functional or pseudogenic. Every discovery cohort repertoire had been produced on one sequencing platform. A later analysis re-analyzed previously published TCR beta repertoires from 550 to 700 donors and added high-resolution HLA genotyping to study TCR occurrence patterns. An early release that covered approximately 600 HLA-typed donors contained 250 to 350 gigabases of sequencing data and 65 million to 100 million unique TCR sequences. The T cell repertoires of some 700 subjects were profiled by immunosequencing and related to cytomegalovirus serostatus. The number of typed donors differed by locus: about 629-630 for A, B, C, DRB1 and DQB1; some 540 for DQA1; fewer than 610 for DPA1; and 400 to 480 for DPB1. Of the roughly 400 genotyped donors, approximately 82% fell in the genetic ancestry cluster associated with self-reported Caucasian donors. Alongside the repertoire data, information on donor age, sex, ethnicity and CMV serostatus was compiled.

The paper's findings and limits, for the study overall: Only TCR beta chains were sequenced in this cohort, and the absence of alpha or paired-chain data limited detectable features. In both the original and validation cohorts, the classifier was reported to diagnose cytomegalovirus status with high specificity and sensitivity. The study gave a list of over 150 TCR beta chains associated with cytomegalovirus. Because HLA typing was unavailable for some donors at each locus, only the typed subset was used in association tests. In an earlier analysis of 587 of the donors, most TCR beta V segments appeared in productive rearrangements about 87% or about 30% of the time, broadly matching IMGT annotations. V-gene and J-gene trimming of TCR beta chains was associated with a missense DCLRE1C variant in a later genetic analysis, and the association was replicated in an independent cohort. A further reported finding was that TCR beta sequences accurately predicted the HLA-A and HLA-B alleles for most subjects in the first cohort. For the cohort, immune exposure information was limited to CMV serostatus. It was suggested by the authors that the approach could potentially be generalized to other disease states and immunological phenotypes. Because counts were too low, seventeen rarely observed V segments, including chromosome 9 orphons, were left out of the earlier analysis of several hundred of the donors. Because the 87-base-pair reads could not distinguish some IMGT-functional V segments, including TRBV6-2 and TRBV6-3, those segments were excluded. Compared with equally common non-associated chains, HLA-associated TCR beta chains in a later analysis were more clonally expanded and had lower generation probabilities. Across donors, most TCR sequences were observed very rarely, whereas some public TCRs were present in many individuals. Linkage disequilibrium might explain the correlated functional status among segregating V segments, but an unknown experimental factor could not be excluded. Three of the identified cytomegalovirus-associated TCR beta chains were confirmed in vitro to be specific for cytomegalovirus antigens. The sequencing pipeline was judged likely to have produced a cluster of highly shared sequence variants as a technical artifact. Roughly uniform sequencing depth across donors was assumed in presence/absence analyses, although this assumption may not hold. In a later genetic analysis, fewer N-insertions in productive TCRs were reported among donors in an Asian-associated ancestry cluster than the roughly 710-donor mean. In a later analysis, TCR association rates were found to vary across HLA loci, with the most associated TCRs seen for DRB1 alleles and the fewest for HLA-C alleles. A later analysis associated about 17,000 TCR beta sequences with specific HLA alleles at a false discovery rate of 0.05. When HLA alleles, especially DR and DQ, strongly co-occurred, TCR associations were difficult to assign to individual alleles. According to a later analysis, parvovirus B19, influenza, CMV and Epstein-Barr virus appeared linked to several top co-occurrence clusters. According to a later analysis, most CMV-associated TCR beta chains appeared to be HLA-restricted, and the HLA associations seemed to be driven largely by CMV exposure.

Comments on this clone: Its antigen is not yet known. Per-base qualities were not stored, and no clone one base away is much larger.

Libraries were prepared through the immunoSEQ multiplex PCR assay. For the multiplex PCR, a mixture combining 60 forward primers for TCR Vbeta segments and 13 reverse primers for TCR Jbeta segments was used. A multiplex PCR assay on genomic DNA amplified the CDR3 region of rearranged TCR beta genes. On the Illumina HiSeq System, the amplified TCR beta libraries were sequenced as 87-base-pair reads. The paper's processing steps were these. In a later analysis, tens of millions of unique TCR beta chains were counted across the 690 or so repertoires, and around 11 million of these chains were shared by at least two donors. To remove PCR and sequencing errors, raw reads were error-corrected and collapsed into unique sequences using a nearest-neighbor algorithm that merged closely related sequences. To assign V, D and J gene segments, CDR3 sequences were aligned to IMGT reference sequences. Each retained sequence needed at least a six-nucleotide match to both a V gene segment and a J gene segment. A rearrangement was called productive if the CDR3 had no stop codons and remained in frame with V and J, and every other rearrangement was called non-productive. Following IMGT convention, CDR3 was defined as the stretch from the second conserved V-encoded cysteine up to the conserved J-encoded phenylalanine. The earlier analysis of about 620 of the donors excluded sequences that lacked an unambiguous match to a single V gene segment. In an earlier analysis of a few hundred of the donors, V segments were called functional above 56.7% productive rearrangements and were called segregating when the between-donor standard deviation exceeded 5%. To diagnose cytomegalovirus status from the catalog of TCR beta chain sequences, a statistical classification framework was built. In a later analysis, TCR nucleotide sequences were compared against IMGT/GENE-DB human TR gene sequences so that V and J genes could be assigned. In a later analysis, CDR3 sequences and most-parsimonious VDJ recombination scenarios were assigned using the TCRdist pipeline. In a later analysis, each TCR beta chain was defined by its CDR3 amino acid sequence together with its V-gene family, and reads lacking a unique V-gene family were excluded. As a way to deal with suspected cross-contamination and a sequencing artifact, a later analysis dropped 450 to 600 nucleotide sequences that were highly shared and had low generation probability. In a later analysis, a clonal expansion index was calculated for each public chain from normalized within-repertoire ranks of inferred template counts. In a later analysis, generation probabilities were computed using a VDJ recombination model fitted to out-of-frame rearrangements, and the results were checked against IGoR. Hypergeometric tests were used in a later analysis to score TCR-TCR, TCR-HLA and TCR-CMV co-occurrence, with a repertoire-size bias correction applied to the TCR pairs. A later analysis estimated false discovery rates by permuting HLA or CMV assignments 20 times. A later analysis grouped co-occurring TCRs with DBSCAN, adding TCRdist sequence similarity when clustering within HLA-allele-positive subsets. Repertoires with fewer than 30,000 or more than 120,000 public chains were left out of co-occurrence clustering, as were a handful of repertoires with anomalous nucleotide sharing. Held by TCRdb, this immuneACCESS table contains in-frame sequences only and omits some clones. Under half of the omission traces to an unresolved V gene where checked; the cause of the rest is unknown. V, J and clone size derive from that table, while D and trimming were established from the DNA sequence. This sample lists 100,000 to 140,000 clones; about 80% were detected once. The ten largest clones represent less than 3% of the sample.

After removal of 5 bases from V and 3 bases from J, the junction retains 3 bases not matched to a gene. The CDR3 runs 13 residues from the cysteine to the phenylalanine. Only the CDR3 DNA is retained, 39 bases long and in frame from the first base. The germline V gene encodes CDR1 MNHEY and CDR2 SVGAGI. In total, just over 650 healthy bone marrow donors made up the cohort. At the time of sampling, every cohort member was nominally healthy, though immune exposures that went unrecorded were likely present. The donor tested CMV seropositive and was one of the 289 seropositive cohort members. A peripheral blood sample was provided by each donor, and peripheral blood mononuclear cells were used for TCR beta sequencing. The Qiagen DNeasy Blood Extraction Kit was used to extract genomic DNA from the blood cell samples.

The chain is encoded by TRBV6-5 joined to TRBJ2-7, and TRBD1 aligns with 8 junction nucleotides. The source is a man under 40 in good health and CMV-seropositive. Sequencing input: PBMCs. Here is the DNA: TGTGCCAGCAGTACCGACAGGGGCTACGAGCAGTACTTC. This translates into CASSTDRGYEQYF.